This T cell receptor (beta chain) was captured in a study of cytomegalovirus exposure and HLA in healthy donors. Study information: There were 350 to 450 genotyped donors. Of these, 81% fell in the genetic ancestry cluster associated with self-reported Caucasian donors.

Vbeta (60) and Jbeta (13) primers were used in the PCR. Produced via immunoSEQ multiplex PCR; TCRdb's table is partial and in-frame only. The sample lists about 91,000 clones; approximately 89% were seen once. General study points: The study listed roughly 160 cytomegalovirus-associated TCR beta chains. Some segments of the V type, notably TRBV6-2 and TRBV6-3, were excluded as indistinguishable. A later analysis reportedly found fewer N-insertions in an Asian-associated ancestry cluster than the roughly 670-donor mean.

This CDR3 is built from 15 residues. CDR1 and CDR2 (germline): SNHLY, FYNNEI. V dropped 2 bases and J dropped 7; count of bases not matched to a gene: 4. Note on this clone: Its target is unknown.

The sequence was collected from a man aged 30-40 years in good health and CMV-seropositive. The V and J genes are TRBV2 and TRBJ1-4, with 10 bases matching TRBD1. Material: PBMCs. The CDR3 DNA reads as TGTGCCAGCAGTGAACAGGGGACAGGGGTTGAAAAACTGTTTTTT. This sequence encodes CASSEQGTGVEKLFF.